This T cell receptor (beta chain) comes out of a study of metastatic and nonmetastatic thyroid tumors. This clone was observed a handful of times. TCRdb re-called the PCR reads via MiXCR. The sample holds approximately 14,000 clones, about a third seen once. Germline lookup yields CDR1 MNHEY and CDR2 SVGAGI. CDR3 size: 16 residues. V was pared by 0 bases and J by 7 bases, with 8 bases of the junction left unmatched. Prior to thyroid surgery, none of the patients had received any treatment. The sequence derives from a male donor with papillary thyroid cancer or a benign thyroid nodule (not recorded which). Some clones in this sample may be carry-over from other donors' samples. The chain employs TRBV6-5 and TRBJ2-2, with TRBD1 identical over 7 bases. The material sequenced was tumor tissue. CDR3 DNA sequence: TGTGCCAGCAGTTACTCGGGAACAGGGGCTGGCGGGGAGCTGTTTTTT. This gives the protein CASSYSGTGAGGELFF.